This T cell receptor (beta chain) was recorded in a study of beta chain features in type 1 diabetes. Sorting of CD4+ naive, central memory, regulatory and stem cell-like memory cells was performed via CD45RO/CCR7/CD25/CD127/CD95/CD27. Sorting gave populations that all exceeded 98% purity. This CDR3 contains 14 residues. V was pared by 6 bases and J by 2 bases, with 14 bases between. In germline, CDR1 is KGHSH, CDR2 LQKENI. General study results and limits: Among patients, naive, central memory and Treg TCRB repertoires appeared more similar than among healthy donors. Fewer junction insertions and more nucleotide deletions appeared in type 1 diabetes patients. Among all four CD4+ subsets, Type 1 diabetes patients had TCRB CDR3s that were moderately but significantly shorter.

Turning to this clone: The antigen remains unidentified.

The isolated RNA, all of it, was reverse transcribed, so expressed TCRB transcripts were what got sequenced. Some clones are missing from TCRdb's copy, which holds only in-frame ones; the method was immunoSEQ multiplex PCR. The table shows 95,000 to 150,000 clones, with 15% to 20% occurring only once. This chain links TRBV18 with TRBJ2-7; D possibly corresponds to TRBD1 (6 bases). The receptor's source is a man aged 30 to 45 with type 1 diabetes. The sequenced sample was central memory CD4+ T cells from blood. This chain's CDR3 is CASSPRDTTYEQYF. DNA of the CDR3: TGTGCCAGCTCCCCGAGGGACACCACCTACGAGCAGTACTTC.